This T cell receptor beta chain was sequenced in a study of cytomegalovirus exposure and HLA in healthy donors. This clone was observed a few times. Its antigen remains unknown. The PCR employed 60 Vbeta primers together with 13 Jbeta primers. The assay was immunoSEQ multiplex PCR, and TCRdb's table has in-frame clones only and misses some. The table has about 140,000 clones, roughly three quarters seen once. This CDR3 comprises 13 residues. The trim removed 8 bases at V and 9 bases at J, leaving 8 bases unmatched. The germline V gene encodes CDR1 MGHRA and CDR2 YSYEKL. General study results and limits: Generally TCR sequences proved uncommon, though certain public TCRs appeared in numerous donors. Accounts indicate the classifier identified cytomegalovirus status with strong specificity and sensitivity. Analysis was performed later, and it showed HLA-associated TCR beta chains to be more clonally expanded than equally common others. In a later analysis, an Asian-associated ancestry cluster reportedly showed fewer N-insertions than the roughly 690-donor mean.

The chain recombines TRBV4-1 with TRBJ2-3; 10 bases agree with TRBD2. This sequence was found in a male donor in good health and CMV-seronegative. Sequencing input: PBMCs. CDR3 amino acids: CASRLAGLGTQYF. The CDR3 DNA reads as TGCGCCAGCCGACTAGCGGGCCTAGGAACGCAGTATTTT.